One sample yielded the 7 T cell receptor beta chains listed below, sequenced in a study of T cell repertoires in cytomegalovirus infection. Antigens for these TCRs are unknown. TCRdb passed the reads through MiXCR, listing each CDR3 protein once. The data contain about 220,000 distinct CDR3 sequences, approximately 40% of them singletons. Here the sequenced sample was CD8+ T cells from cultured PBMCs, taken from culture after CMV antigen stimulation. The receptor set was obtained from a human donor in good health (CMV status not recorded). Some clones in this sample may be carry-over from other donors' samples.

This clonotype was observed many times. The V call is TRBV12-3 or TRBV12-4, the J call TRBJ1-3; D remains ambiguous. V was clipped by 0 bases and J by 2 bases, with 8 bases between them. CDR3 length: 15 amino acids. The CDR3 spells CASSLAASPGNTIYF. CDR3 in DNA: TGTGCCAGCAGTTTAGCAGCTTCCCCTGGAAACACCATATATTTT.

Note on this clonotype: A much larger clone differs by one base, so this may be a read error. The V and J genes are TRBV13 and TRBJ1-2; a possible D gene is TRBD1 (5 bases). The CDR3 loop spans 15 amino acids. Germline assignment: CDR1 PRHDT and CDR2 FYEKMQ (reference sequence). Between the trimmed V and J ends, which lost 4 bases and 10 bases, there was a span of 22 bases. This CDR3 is CASSSGTDPPMIYTF. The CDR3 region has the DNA TGTGCCAGCAGCTCCGGGACGGACCCCCCTATGATCTACACCTTC.

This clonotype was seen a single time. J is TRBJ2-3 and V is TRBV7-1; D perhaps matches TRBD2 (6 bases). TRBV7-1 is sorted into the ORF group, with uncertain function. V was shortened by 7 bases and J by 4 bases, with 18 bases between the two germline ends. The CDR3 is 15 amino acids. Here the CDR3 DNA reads TGTGCCAGCACCATTCGGAGCGGGCAGCCAGATACGCAGTATTTT. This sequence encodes CASTIRSGQPDTQYF.

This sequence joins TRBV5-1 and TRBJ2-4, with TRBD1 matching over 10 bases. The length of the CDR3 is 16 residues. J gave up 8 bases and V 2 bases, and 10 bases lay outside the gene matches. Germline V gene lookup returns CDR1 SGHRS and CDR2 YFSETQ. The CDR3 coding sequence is TGCGCCAGCAGCTTATGGGGACAGGGGATTTTTGACATTCAGTACTTC. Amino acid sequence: CASSLWGQGIFDIQYF.

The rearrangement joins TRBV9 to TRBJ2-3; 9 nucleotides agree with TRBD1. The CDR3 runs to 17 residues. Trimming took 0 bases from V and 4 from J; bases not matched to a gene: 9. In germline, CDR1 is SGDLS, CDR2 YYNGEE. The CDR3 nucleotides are TGTGCCAGCAGCGTAGACGGCGGGACAGGGTTCTCAGATACGCAGTATTTT. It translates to CASSVDGGTGFSDTQYF. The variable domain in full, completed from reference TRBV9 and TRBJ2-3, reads DSGVTQTPKHLITATGQRVTLRCSPRSGDLSVYWYQQSLDQGLQFLIQYYNGEERAKGNILERFSAQQFPDLHSELNLSSLELGDSALYFCASSVDGGTGFSDTQYFGPGTRLTVL.

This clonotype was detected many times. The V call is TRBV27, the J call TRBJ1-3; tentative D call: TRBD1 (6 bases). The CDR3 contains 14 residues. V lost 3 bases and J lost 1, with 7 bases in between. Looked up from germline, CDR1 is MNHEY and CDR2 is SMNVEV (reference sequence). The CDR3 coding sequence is TGTGCCAGCAGTTTGAGGGGGTCTGGAAACACCATATATTTT. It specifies CASSLRGSGNTIYF.

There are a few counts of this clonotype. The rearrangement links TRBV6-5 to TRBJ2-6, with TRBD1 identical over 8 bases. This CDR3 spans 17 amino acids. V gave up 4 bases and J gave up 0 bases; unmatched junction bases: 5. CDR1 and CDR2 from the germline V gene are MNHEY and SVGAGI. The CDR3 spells CASSSPDRGSGANVLTF. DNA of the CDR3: TGTGCCAGCAGTTCGCCTGACAGGGGCTCTGGGGCCAACGTCCTGACTTTC.